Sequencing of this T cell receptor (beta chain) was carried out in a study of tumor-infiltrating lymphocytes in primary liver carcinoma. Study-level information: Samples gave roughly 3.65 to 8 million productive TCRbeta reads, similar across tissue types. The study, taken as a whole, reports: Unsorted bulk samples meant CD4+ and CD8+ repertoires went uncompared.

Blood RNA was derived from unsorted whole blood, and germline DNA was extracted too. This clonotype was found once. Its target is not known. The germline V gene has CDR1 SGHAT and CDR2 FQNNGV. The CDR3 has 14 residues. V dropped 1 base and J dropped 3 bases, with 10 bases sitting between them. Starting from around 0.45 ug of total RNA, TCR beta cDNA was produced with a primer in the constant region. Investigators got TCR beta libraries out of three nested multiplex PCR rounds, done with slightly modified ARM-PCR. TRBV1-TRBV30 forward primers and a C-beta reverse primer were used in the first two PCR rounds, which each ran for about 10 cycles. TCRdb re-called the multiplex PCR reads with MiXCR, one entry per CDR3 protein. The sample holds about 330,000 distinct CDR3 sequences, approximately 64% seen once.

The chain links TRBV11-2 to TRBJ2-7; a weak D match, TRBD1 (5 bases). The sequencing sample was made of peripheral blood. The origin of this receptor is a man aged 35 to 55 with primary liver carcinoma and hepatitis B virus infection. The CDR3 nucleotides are TGTGCCAGCAGCTTAGTTAGACAGTTCTACGAGCAGTACTTC. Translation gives CASSLVRQFYEQYF.